Detailed here is one T cell receptor beta chain. Its antigen is still unknown. This sample stems from a study of cytomegalovirus exposure and HLA in healthy donors. In the study overall: Findings of an earlier analysis included more than 90 million unique TCR beta sequences from roughly 180 million T cells. General study results and limits: TCR beta chains associated with HLA were, in a later analysis, more clonally expanded than equally common others.

The PCR used 60 Vbeta and 13 Jbeta primers. Generated by immunoSEQ multiplex PCR, the TCRdb table keeps only in-frame clones and is missing some. In the table there are roughly 120,000 clones, around four fifths of which are singletons. Per the germline V gene, CDR1 is SGHRS and CDR2 is YFSETQ. This CDR3 is 15 amino acids long. Deletions cut 0 bases from V and 4 bases from J, with 14 bases between. The TCR originated in a woman aged 40 to 55 in good health and CMV-seronegative. Sequenced material: PBMCs. The chain recombines TRBV5-1 with TRBJ2-7, with a possible D match to TRBD1 (5 bases). As DNA, the CDR3 is TGCGCCAGCAGCTTGGGCCCAGGGAATTCATACGAGCAGTACTTC. Its translation is CASSLGPGNSYEQYF. The full variable domain, in which reference TRBV5-1 and TRBJ2-7 provide the parts outside the CDR3, is KAGVTQTPRYLIKTRGQQVTLSCSPISGHRSVSWYQQTPGQGLQFLFEYFSETQRNKGNFPGRFSGRQFSNSRSEMNVSTLELGDSALYLCASSLGPGNSYEQYFGPGTRLTVT.